The entry below describes one TCR beta chain. This PCR relied on a set of 60 Vbeta primers and 13 Jbeta primers. Clones were read by immunoSEQ multiplex PCR, and TCRdb kept only the in-frame ones, dropping some. Of roughly 150,000 clones listed, roughly 80% are singletons. This record comes from a study of cytomegalovirus exposure and HLA in healthy donors. CDR3 size: 17 residues. Between the trimmed V and J ends, which lost 2 bases and 0 bases, there was a span of 17 bases. The V gene's germline CDR1 is SGHRS and CDR2 YFSETQ. This rearrangement joins TRBV5-1 to TRBJ1-1; tentative D call: TRBD1 (6 bases). Sequences were obtained from PBMCs. The sequence was collected from a male donor in good health and CMV-seronegative. The CDR3 is CASSFLHRAGVNTEAFF. The CDR3 region has the DNA TGCGCCAGCAGCTTCCTCCACAGGGCTGGGGTGAACACTGAAGCTTTCTTT.